The 14 T cell receptor beta chains given below trace back to one sample, sequenced in a study of lymphopenia after photon versus proton radiotherapy (dated 2019 in TCRdb). The library was built by means of the immunoSEQ multiplex PCR assay. The immuneACCESS repertoire file appears here via TCRdb, limited to in-frame rearrangements. These files lack a portion of the clones; in checked studies, under half of the deficit traces to unresolved V genes, and the cause of the others is not known. Recorded for this sample are 68,000 or so clones; approximately 91% of them occurred a single time. Of the sample, roughly 2.7% is held by the ten largest clones. This sample comprised peripheral blood, obtained from a patient treated with photon-based radiotherapy. The receptors here all came from a woman in her seventies with pancreatic cancer.

The V and J genes are TRBV7-2 and TRBJ2-3, with 8 bases fitting TRBD2. This CDR3 region has 17 residues. Trimming at V came to 0 bases and at J to 2 bases, leaving 7 bases not matched to a gene. Germline V lookup: CDR1 SGHTA, CDR2 FQGNSA. The CDR3 DNA reads as TGTGCCAGCAGCTTAGCGGGCCAGCGGGAGATCACAGATACGCAGTATTTT. It is translated as CASSLAGQREITDTQYF.

The rearrangement links TRBV6-1 to TRBJ1-5, with D unclear. CDR3 size: 14 residues. V lost 0 bases and J lost 4, with 7 bases in between. Per germline, CDR1 MNHNS and CDR2 SASEGT. CDR3 DNA: TGTGCCAGCAGTGAAGCCAGCTGGAATCAGCCCCAGCATTTT. This gives the protein CASSEASWNQPQHF.

The V gene is TRBV4-2, the J gene TRBJ1-2; possibly TRBD1 for D (6 bases). This CDR3 spans 15 amino acids. CDR1 is LGHNA, CDR2 YNFKEQ, per germline. The V gene lost 0 bases and the J gene lost 5 bases, with 13 bases spanning the gap. CDR3 loop: CASSQDGAGEYGYTF. As DNA, the CDR3 is TGTGCCAGCAGCCAAGATGGGGCAGGGGAGTATGGCTACACCTTC.

The J gene is TRBJ2-7, the V gene TRBV6-1; 10 nucleotides line up with TRBD2. CDR1 and CDR2 from the germline V gene are MNHNS and SASEGT. This CDR3 is 14 amino acids long. Unmatched junction bases numbered 2, after V lost 5 bases and J lost 1 base. DNA for the CDR3: TGTGCCAGCAGTTTGGGACTAGCGTCCTACGAGCAGTACTTC. The encoded protein is CASSLGLASYEQYF.

This chain links TRBV13 with TRBJ2-5, with TRBD2 matching 12 bases. Germline CDR1 PRHDT, CDR2 FYEKMQ (reference sequence). J gave up 2 bases and V 6 bases, and 7 bases lay outside the gene matches. The CDR3 runs 16 residues. Written as DNA, the CDR3 is TGTGCCAGCAGTTACACTAGCGGGAGGTGGCAAGAGACCCAGTACTTC. Translated: CASSYTSGRWQETQYF.

This clone was observed once. This chain links TRBV5-1 with TRBJ2-5, with D maybe TRBD2 (7 bases). CDR3 length: 14 amino acids. Germline V gene sequence: CDR1 SGHRS, CDR2 YFSETQ. Trimming pared 4 bases from V and 1 base from J, leaving 11 bases between. In nucleotides, the CDR3 is TGCGCCAGCAGCCCCGGGGGGCGCCAAGAGACCCAGTACTTC. It encodes CASSPGGRQETQYF.

About this clone: The junction departs from germline at one end; a sequencing error may be responsible. The chain has TRBV28 and TRBJ1-2, with no clear D. The CDR3 extends over 15 amino acids. Germline CDR1 is MDHEN and CDR2 is SYDVKM. In nucleotides, the CDR3 is TGTGCCAGCAGTTTTGTGGGGTTCTCTAAGTATGGCTACACCTTC. It specifies CASSFVGFSKYGYTF.

The chain joins TRBV19 to TRBJ1-5; D is possibly TRBD1 (6 bases). The CDR3 spans 13 residues. Between the trimmed V and J ends, which lost 2 bases and 16 bases, there was a span of 18 bases. Germline CDR1 reads LNHDA; CDR2 reads SQIVND (reference sequence). CDR3 coding DNA: TGTGCCAGTAGTATAAACGGGGCAGGGGATCATCATTTT. Translating it yields CASSINGAGDHHF.

This clone was observed a single time. The V and J genes are TRBV30 and TRBJ1-4; D may be TRBD1 (5 bases). The V end was cut by 1 base, the J end by 6 bases, with 18 bases between. The CDR3 has 16 amino acids. Germline V gene sequence: CDR1 GTSNPN, CDR2 SVGIG (reference sequence). As DNA, the CDR3 is TGTGCCTGGAGTGCTAGGACCGGGACGGGGGATGAAAAACTGTTTTTT. Its protein is CAWSARTGTGDEKLFF.

The chain employs TRBV10-1 and TRBJ2-1; perhaps TRBD2 as D (8 bases). The CDR3 runs to 16 residues. Trimming removed 6 bases at V and 0 bases at J, with 15 bases between. Per germline, CDR1 WNHNN and CDR2 SYGVQD (reference sequence). The CDR3 reads CASRDRREVSYNEQFF. As DNA, the CDR3 is TGCGCCAGCAGGGACAGGCGGGAGGTCTCCTACAATGAGCAGTTCTTC.

The chain is built from TRBV15 and TRBJ2-1; 12 bases line up with TRBD2. Losses at the gene ends were 4 bases for V and 0 bases for J; bases not matched to a gene: 10. This CDR3 spans 19 amino acids. The germline V gene has CDR1 LNHNV and CDR2 YYDKDF (reference sequence). Here the CDR3 DNA reads TGTGCCACCAGCAAAATAGGACTAGCGGGGCGAAGCTCCTACAATGAGCAGTTCTTC. This gives the protein CATSKIGLAGRSSYNEQFF.

The chain has TRBV11-2 and TRBJ2-4; 7 bases match TRBD1. This CDR3 spans 17 amino acids. The germline V gene encodes CDR1 SGHAT and CDR2 FQNNGV. The V and J ends lost 4 bases and 6 bases, in that order; junction bases with no gene match: 15. The DNA for the CDR3 is TGTGCCAGCAGCTCAAGACAGGGTGGGGTTGGAGGAAACATTCAGTACTTC. Its translation is CASSSRQGGVGGNIQYF.

The chain recombines TRBV5-1 with TRBJ2-2, with D hard to call. The CDR3 extends over 13 amino acids. The germline CDR1 and CDR2 sequences are SGHRS and YFSETQ. V was trimmed by 5 bases and J by 4 bases, leaving 9 bases between them. The CDR3 DNA sequence: TGCGCCAGCAGGGGCAGCTCCACCGGGGAGCTGTTTTTT. Protein sequence: CASRGSSTGELFF.

CDR3 loop: CASSAGLAVDTQYF. The CDR3 DNA reads as TGTGCCAGCAGCGCGGGACTAGCGGTGGATACGCAGTATTTT. This sequence joins TRBV9 and TRBJ2-3, with 11 bases aligning to TRBD2. The germline V gene has CDR1 SGDLS and CDR2 YYNGEE. This CDR3 has 14 amino acids. V shed 3 bases, J shed 6 bases, and the junction held 3 bases outside the gene matches.